This paragraph reports one T cell receptor (beta chain). No antigen is known for it. Treatment for every participant with HIV took place in the United States. V was shortened by 6 bases and J by 2 bases, with 17 bases between the two germline ends. This CDR3 is 15 amino acids long. CDR1 and CDR2 from the germline V gene are MNHEY and SVGAGI. The data belong to a study of long-term antiretroviral therapy in people with HIV. For the study at large: Earliest sampling preceded the 2015 immediate-ART recommendation by about a decade.

Runs used v3.0 of the immunoSEQ assay and were done at survey level. Sequencing was intended to reach about 35,000-55,000 T-cell genomes per sample. Here immunoSEQ multiplex PCR was the method, and the copy in TCRdb shows in-frame clones only, minus some. Of about 24,000 clones in the sample, roughly 86% were seen once. Study results and caveats: Whereas controls had wider CDR3 length ranges, HIV repertoires had narrower ones.

The chain is built from TRBV6-5 and TRBJ2-7; D remains ambiguous. Specimen: unsorted PBMCs, collected 4.4 years after starting antiretroviral therapy. This TCR derives from a man between 25 and 39 years old with HIV. The CDR3 is CASSLTGSTPYEQYF. CDR3 in DNA: TGTGCCAGCAGCTTAACCGGCAGTACCCCCTACGAGCAGTACTTC.